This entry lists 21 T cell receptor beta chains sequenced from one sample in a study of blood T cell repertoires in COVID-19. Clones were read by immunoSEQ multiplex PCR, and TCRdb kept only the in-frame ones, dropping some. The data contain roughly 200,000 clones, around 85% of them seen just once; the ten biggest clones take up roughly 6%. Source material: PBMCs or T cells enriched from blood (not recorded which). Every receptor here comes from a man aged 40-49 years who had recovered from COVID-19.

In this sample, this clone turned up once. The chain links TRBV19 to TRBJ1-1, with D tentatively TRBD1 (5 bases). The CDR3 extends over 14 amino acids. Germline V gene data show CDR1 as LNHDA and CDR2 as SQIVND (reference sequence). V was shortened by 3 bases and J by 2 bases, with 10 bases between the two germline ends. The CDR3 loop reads CASSMGGRNTEAFF. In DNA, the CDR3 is TGTGCCAGTAGTATGGGGGGAAGAAACACTGAAGCTTTCTTT.

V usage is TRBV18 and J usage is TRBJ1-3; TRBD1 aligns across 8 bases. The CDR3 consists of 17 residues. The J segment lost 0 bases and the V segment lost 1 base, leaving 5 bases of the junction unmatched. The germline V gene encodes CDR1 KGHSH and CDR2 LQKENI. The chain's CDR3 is CASSPLGQGSSGNTIYF. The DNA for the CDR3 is TGTGCCAGCTCACCACTAGGACAGGGTAGCTCTGGAAACACCATATATTTT.

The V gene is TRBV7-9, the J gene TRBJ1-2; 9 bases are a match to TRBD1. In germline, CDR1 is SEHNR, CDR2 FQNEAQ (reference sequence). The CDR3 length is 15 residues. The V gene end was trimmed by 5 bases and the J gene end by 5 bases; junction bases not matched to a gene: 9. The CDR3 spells CASSPGTGPRYGYTF. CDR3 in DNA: TGTGCCAGCAGCCCTGGGACAGGGCCGAGGTATGGCTACACCTTC.

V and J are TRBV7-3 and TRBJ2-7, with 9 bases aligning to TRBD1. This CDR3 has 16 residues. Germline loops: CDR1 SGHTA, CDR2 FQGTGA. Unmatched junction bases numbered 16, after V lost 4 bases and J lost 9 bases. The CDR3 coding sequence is TGTGCCAGCAGCTCCCTTCCGGACAGGGGTGGTGGAAGGCAGTACTTC. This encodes CASSSLPDRGGGRQYF.

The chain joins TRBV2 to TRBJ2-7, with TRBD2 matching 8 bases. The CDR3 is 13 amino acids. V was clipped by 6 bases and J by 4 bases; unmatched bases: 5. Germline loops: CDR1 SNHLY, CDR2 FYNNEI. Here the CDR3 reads CASRTGGRYEQYF. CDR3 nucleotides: TGTGCCAGCAGAACGGGCGGGAGGTACGAGCAGTACTTC.

In DNA, the CDR3 is TGTGCCTGGCCTCCGGGACAGGGGGCAGTGCAGTACTTC. This codes for CAWPPGQGAVQYF. The chain recombines TRBV30 with TRBJ2-7; 12 nucleotides align to TRBD1. Germline loops: CDR1 GTSNPN, CDR2 SVGIG (reference sequence). V lost 5 bases to trimming and J lost 9 bases; unmatched junction nucleotides: 8. CDR3 size: 13 residues.

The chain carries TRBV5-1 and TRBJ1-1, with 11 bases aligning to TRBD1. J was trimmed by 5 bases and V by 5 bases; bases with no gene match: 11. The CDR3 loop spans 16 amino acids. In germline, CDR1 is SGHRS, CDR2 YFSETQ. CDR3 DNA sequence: TGCGCCAGCAGAAAAGGGACAGGGGGAGTTCAAACTGAAGCTTTCTTT. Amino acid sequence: CASRKGTGGVQTEAFF.

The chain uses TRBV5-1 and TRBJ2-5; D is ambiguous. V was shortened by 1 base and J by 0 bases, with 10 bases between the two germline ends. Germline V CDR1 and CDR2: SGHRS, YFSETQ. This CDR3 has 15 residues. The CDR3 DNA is TGCGCCAGCAGCTTGATTGCCCGGGACCAAGAGACCCAGTACTTC. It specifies CASSLIARDQETQYF. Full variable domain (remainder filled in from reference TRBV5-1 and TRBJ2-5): KAGVTQTPRYLIKTRGQQVTLSCSPISGHRSVSWYQQTPGQGLQFLFEYFSETQRNKGNFPGRFSGRQFSNSRSEMNVSTLELGDSALYLCASSLIARDQETQYFGPGTRLLVL.

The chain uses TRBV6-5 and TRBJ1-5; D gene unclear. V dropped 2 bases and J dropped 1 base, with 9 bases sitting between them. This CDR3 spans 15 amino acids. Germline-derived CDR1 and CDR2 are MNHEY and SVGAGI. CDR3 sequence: CASSYTKESNQPQHF. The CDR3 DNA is TGTGCCAGCAGTTACACGAAAGAGAGCAATCAGCCCCAGCATTTT.

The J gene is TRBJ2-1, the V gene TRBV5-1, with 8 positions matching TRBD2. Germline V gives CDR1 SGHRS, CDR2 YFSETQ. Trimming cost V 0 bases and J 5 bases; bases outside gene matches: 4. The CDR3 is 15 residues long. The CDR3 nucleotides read TGCGCCAGCAGCTTGGACGGGAGGGCCAACAATGAGCAGTTCTTC. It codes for CASSLDGRANNEQFF.

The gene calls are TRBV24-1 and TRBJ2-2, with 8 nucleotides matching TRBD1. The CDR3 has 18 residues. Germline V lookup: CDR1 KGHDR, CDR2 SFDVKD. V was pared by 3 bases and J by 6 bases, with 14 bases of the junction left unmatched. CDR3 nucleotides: TGTGCCACCAGTGATGGGGGAAGGACAGGGTCCTGGTCCGGGGAGCTGTTTTTT. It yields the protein CATSDGGRTGSWSGELFF.

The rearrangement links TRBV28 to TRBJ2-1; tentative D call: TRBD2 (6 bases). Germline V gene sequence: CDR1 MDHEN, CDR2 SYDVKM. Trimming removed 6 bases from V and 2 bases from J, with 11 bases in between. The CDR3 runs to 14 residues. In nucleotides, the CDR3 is TGTGCCAGCAGATCCGGCGGGACCTACAATGAGCAGTTCTTC. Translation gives CASRSGGTYNEQFF.

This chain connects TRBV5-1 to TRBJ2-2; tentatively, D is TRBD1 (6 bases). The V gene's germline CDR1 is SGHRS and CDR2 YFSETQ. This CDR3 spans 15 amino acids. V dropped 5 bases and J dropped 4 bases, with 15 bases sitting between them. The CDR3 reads CASSWQGPGTGELFF. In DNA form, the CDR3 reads TGCGCCAGCAGTTGGCAGGGGCCCGGCACCGGGGAGCTGTTTTTT.

The CDR3 nucleotides are TGTGCCAGCTCCGGACTAGTATCTGAGACCCAGTACTTC. As protein: CASSGLVSETQYF. The chain has TRBV3-1 (or the pseudogene TRBV3-2) and TRBJ2-5, with 7 bases aligning to TRBD2. V lost 8 bases to trimming and J lost 5 bases; unmatched junction nucleotides: 8. Germline assignment: CDR1 LGHDT and CDR2 YNNKEL (reference sequence). The CDR3 loop spans 13 amino acids.

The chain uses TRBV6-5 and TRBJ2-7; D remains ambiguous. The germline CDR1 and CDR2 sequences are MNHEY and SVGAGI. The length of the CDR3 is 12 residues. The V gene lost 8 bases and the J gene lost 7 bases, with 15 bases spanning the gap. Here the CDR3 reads CASEGVLWEQYF. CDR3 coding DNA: TGTGCCAGCGAAGGAGTACTCTGGGAGCAGTACTTC.

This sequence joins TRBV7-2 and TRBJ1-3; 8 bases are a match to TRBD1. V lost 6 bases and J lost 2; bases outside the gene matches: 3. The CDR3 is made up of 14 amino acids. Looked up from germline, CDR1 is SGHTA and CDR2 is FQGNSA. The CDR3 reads CASRDRAPGNTIYF. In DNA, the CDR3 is TGTGCCAGCAGGGACAGGGCGCCTGGAAACACCATATATTTT.

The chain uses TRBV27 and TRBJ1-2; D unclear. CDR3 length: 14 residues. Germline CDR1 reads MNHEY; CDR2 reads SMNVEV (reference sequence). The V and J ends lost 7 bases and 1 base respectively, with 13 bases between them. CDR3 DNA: TGTGCCAGCACCCCCGGGAGCGGTAACTATGGCTACACCTTC. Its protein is CASTPGSGNYGYTF.

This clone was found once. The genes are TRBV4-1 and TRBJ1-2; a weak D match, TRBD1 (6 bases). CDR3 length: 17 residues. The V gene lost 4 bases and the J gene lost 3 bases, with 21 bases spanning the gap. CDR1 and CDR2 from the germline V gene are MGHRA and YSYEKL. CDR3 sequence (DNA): TGCGCCAGCAGCCGAACAGGGTTCCGCGGCGGACACTATGGCTACACCTTC. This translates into CASSRTGFRGGHYGYTF.

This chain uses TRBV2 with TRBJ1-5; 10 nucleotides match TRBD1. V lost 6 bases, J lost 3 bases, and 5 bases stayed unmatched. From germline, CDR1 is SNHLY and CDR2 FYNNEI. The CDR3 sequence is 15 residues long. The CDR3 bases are TGTGCCAGCAGGCCGGGACAGGGGATCAATCAGCCCCAGCATTTT. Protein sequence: CASRPGQGINQPQHF. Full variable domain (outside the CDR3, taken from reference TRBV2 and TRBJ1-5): EPEVTQTPSHQVTQMGQEVILRCVPISNHLYFYWYRQILGQKVEFLVSFYNNEISEKSEIFDDQFSVERPDGSNFTLKIRSTKLEDSAMYFCASRPGQGINQPQHFGDGTRLSIL.

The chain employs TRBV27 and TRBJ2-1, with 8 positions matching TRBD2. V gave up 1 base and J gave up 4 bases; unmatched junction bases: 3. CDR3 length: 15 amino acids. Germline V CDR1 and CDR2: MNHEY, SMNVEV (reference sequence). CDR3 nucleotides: TGTGCCAGCAGTTTATTGAGCGGGAGATACAATGAGCAGTTCTTC. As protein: CASSLLSGRYNEQFF.

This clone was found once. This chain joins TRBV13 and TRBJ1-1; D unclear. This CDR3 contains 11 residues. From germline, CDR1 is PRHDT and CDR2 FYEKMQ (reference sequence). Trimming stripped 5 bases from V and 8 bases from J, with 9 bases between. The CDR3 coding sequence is TGTGCCAGCAGCCCCCGCGGAGAAGCTTTCTTT. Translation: CASSPRGEAFF.